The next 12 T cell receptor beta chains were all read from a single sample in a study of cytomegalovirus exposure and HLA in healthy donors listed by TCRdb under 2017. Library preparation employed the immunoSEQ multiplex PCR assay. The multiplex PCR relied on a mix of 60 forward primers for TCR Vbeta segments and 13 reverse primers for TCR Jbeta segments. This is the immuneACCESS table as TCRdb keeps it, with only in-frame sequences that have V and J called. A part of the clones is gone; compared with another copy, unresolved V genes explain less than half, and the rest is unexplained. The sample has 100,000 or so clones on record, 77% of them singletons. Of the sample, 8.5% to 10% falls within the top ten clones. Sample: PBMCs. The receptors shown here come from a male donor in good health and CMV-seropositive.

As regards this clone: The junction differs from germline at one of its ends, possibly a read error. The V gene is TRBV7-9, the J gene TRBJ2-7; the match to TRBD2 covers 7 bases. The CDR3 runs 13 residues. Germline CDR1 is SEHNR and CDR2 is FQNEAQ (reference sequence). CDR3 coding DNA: TGTTCCAGCAGCCTTCCGGGGGGCTACGAGCAGTACTTC. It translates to CSSSLPGGYEQYF.

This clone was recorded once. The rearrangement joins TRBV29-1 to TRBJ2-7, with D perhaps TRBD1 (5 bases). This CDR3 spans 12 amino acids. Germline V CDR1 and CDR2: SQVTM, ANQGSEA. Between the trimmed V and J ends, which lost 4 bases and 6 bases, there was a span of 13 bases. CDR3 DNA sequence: TGCAGCGTTGCTACAGGATTCGGCGAGCAGTACTTC. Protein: CSVATGFGEQYF.

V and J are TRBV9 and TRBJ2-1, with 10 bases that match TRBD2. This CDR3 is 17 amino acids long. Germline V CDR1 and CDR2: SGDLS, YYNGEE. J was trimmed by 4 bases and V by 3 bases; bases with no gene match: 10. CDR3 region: CASSASTLAGAYNEQFF. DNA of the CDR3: TGTGCCAGCAGCGCGTCGACTCTAGCGGGAGCTTACAATGAGCAGTTCTTC.

The CDR3 loop is CASSSYEGAENNEQFF. CDR3 nucleotide sequence: TGTGCCAGCAGCTCCTATGAGGGGGCTGAGAACAATGAGCAGTTCTTC. The chain employs TRBV7-6 and TRBJ2-1, with TRBD1 matching over 7 bases. CDR3 length: 16 residues. CDR1 and CDR2 from the germline V gene are SGHVS and FNYEAQ. V was pared by 4 bases and J by 5 bases, with 11 bases of the junction left unmatched.

DNA of the CDR3: TGTGCCAGCAGTTACTTGGGACAGGGGTCGTTCAGGCAGTACTTC. Amino acid sequence: CASSYLGQGSFRQYF. The chain is built from TRBV6-5 and TRBJ2-7; 10 nucleotides agree with TRBD1. CDR3 length: 15 amino acids. Germline lookup yields CDR1 MNHEY and CDR2 SVGAGI. V lost 1 base to trimming and J lost 9 bases; unmatched junction nucleotides: 9.

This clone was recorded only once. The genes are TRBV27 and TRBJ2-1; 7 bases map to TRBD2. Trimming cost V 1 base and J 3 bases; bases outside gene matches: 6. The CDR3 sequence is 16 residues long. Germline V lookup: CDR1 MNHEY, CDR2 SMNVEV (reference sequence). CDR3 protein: CASSLWPAGNYNEQFF. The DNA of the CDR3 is TGTGCCAGCAGTTTATGGCCAGCGGGGAACTACAATGAGCAGTTCTTC.

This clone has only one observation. CDR3 residues: CASSRTGVFSPLHF. The CDR3 coding sequence is TGTGCCAGCAGCCGGACAGGGGTTTTCTCACCCCTCCACTTT. J is TRBJ1-6 and V is TRBV11-2; TRBD1 matches 9 bases. Looked up from germline, CDR1 is SGHAT and CDR2 is FQNNGV. V shed 5 bases and J 10 bases; nucleotides not matched to a gene: 6. The CDR3 is 14 residues long.

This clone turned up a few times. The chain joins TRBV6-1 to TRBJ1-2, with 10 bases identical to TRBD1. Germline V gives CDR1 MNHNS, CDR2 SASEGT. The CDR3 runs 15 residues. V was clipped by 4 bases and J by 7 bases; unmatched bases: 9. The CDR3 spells CASSAMTGGDSGYTF. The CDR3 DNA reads TGTGCCAGCAGTGCGATGACAGGGGGCGATTCTGGCTACACCTTC.

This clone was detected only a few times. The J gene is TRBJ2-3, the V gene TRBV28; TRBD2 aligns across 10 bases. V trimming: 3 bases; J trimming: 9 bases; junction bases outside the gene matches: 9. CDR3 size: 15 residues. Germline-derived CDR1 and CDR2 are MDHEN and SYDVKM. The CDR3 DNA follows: TGTGCCAGCAGTTTCCTAGCGGGAGAGGGGGCAACGCAGTATTTT. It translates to CASSFLAGEGATQYF.

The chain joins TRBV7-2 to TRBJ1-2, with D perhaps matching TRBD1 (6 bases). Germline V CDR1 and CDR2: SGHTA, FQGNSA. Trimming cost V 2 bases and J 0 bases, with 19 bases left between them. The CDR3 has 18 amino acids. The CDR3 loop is CASSLLTGDIRANYGYTF. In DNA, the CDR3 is TGTGCCAGCAGCTTACTGACCGGGGACATCCGAGCTAACTATGGCTACACCTTC.

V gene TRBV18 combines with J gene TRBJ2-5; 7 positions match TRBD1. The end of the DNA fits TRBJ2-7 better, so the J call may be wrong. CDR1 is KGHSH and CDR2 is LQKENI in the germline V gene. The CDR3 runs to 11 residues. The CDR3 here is CASSTGYEQYF. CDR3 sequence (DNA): TGTGCCAGCTCGACAGGGTACGAGCAGTACTTC.

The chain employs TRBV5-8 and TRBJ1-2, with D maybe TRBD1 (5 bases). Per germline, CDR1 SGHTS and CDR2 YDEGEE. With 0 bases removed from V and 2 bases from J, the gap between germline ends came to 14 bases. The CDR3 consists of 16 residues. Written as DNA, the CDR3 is TGTGCCAGCAGCTTGGGAGACAGAATGGGGAACTATGGCTACACCTTC. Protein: CASSLGDRMGNYGYTF.